These T cell receptor beta chains were read from a single sample in a study of CD8 T cells in Susac syndrome. TCRdb passed the immunoSEQ multiplex PCR reads through MiXCR, listing each CDR3 protein once. This table has approximately 200,000 distinct CDR3 sequences, nearly 97% appearing once. Material for sequencing was CD4+ T cells from PBMCs. These receptors were obtained from a human donor with multiple sclerosis. Each CDR3 is given with its conserved first and last residue. The D gene is left open where the match is weak. Expanded clones are given a class, and other clones once, few, many or no size at all.

NA,TRBV20-1,TRBJ2-7,NA,TGCAGTGCTACGGTGGAGATCCCCTACGAGCAGTACTTC,CSATVEIPYEQYF
NA,TRBV7-6,TRBJ1-1,NA,TGTGCCAGCAGCTTAGGGGCAGGGTCGATGAGGACTGAAGCTTTCTTT,CASSLGAGSMRTEAFF
once,TRBV18,TRBJ1-4,NA,TGTGCCAGCTCCAGCACGGGGTTTGATGAAAAACTGTTTTTT,CASSSTGFDEKLFF
NA,TRBV28,TRBJ1-1,NA,TGTGCCAGCAGGCCCGGGGGTATGAACACTGAAGCTTTCTTT,CASRPGGMNTEAFF
once,TRBV29-1,TRBJ2-7,NA,TGCAGCGTCGTAACCTCCTACGAGCAGTACTTC,CSVVTSYEQYF
NA,TRBV9,TRBJ2-3,TRBD2,TGTGCCAGCAGCGTAGGAGGTAGCGGGGGGACAGATACGCAGTATTTT,CASSVGGSGGTDTQYF
once,TRBV2,TRBJ2-2,TRBD1,TGTGCCAGCAGTTCAGGGGGCTACACCGGGGAGCTGTTTTTT,CASSSGGYTGELFF
NA,TRBV5-6,TRBJ1-6,NA,TGTGCCAGCAGCTTGCTTCCCAGGGTAGAAGGCTCACCCCTCCACTTT,CASSLLPRVEGSPLHF
NA,TRBV6-1,TRBJ1-1,TRBD1,TGTGCCAGCATCTGGACAGGGCGGGACACTGAAGCTTTCTTT,CASIWTGRDTEAFF
NA,TRBV29-1,TRBJ1-1,TRBD1,TGCAGCGTGGGACAGGGGGCGTCCACTGAAGCTTTCTTT,CSVGQGASTEAFF
NA,TRBV9,TRBJ1-1,NA,TGTGCCAGCAGCGTAGACCCGACAGTTAACACTGAAGCTTTCTTT,CASSVDPTVNTEAFF
once,TRBV6-2/TRBV6-3,TRBJ1-2,TRBD1,TGTGCCAGCAGGCGGACAGGGATCCATGGCTACACCTTC,CASRRTGIHGYTF
once,TRBV20-1,TRBJ1-5,NA,TGCAGTGCCCCTAGGGGGGGGGTGAGCAATCAGCCCCAGCATTTT,CSAPRGGVSNQPQHF
NA,TRBV20-1,TRBJ1-5,NA,TGCAGTGCTGGAAGAGACCCGGATCAGCCCCAGCATTTT,CSAGRDPDQPQHF
NA,TRBV27,TRBJ1-1,NA,TGTGCCAGCAGTCCCCTGCGGGACAACACTGAAGCTTTCTTT,CASSPLRDNTEAFF
NA,TRBV12-3/TRBV12-4,TRBJ2-1,NA,TGTGCCAGCAGCCAGGTCTCCTCCTACAATGAGCAGTTCTTC,CASSQVSSYNEQFF
NA,TRBV6-6,TRBJ1-2,NA,TGTGCCAGCTCCGGTACGACGGGGTATGGCTACACCTTC,CASSGTTGYGYTF
NA,TRBV25-1,TRBJ2-5,NA,TGTGCCAGCAGTGAATTGGTGGCCGCAACCAGAGAGACCCAGTACTTC,CASSELVAATRETQYF
NA,TRBV28,TRBJ2-7,NA,TGTGCCAGCGCCACGGCAGGGGGGATATCCTACGAGCAGTACTTC,CASATAGGISYEQYF
NA,TRBV18,TRBJ2-7,TRBD2,TGTGCCAGCTCACCGCGGGGACTAGCGGGGGCCTACGAGCAGTACTTC,CASSPRGLAGAYEQYF
NA,TRBV5-1,TRBJ1-2,TRBD1,TGCGCCAGCAGCGACGGACAGGGGAACTATGGCTACACCTTC,CASSDGQGNYGYTF
NA,TRBV20-1,TRBJ2-4,NA,TGCAGTGTATGGGGCGTGGGTAACATTCAGTACTTC,CSVWGVGNIQYF
NA,TRBV4-2,TRBJ2-3,NA,TGTGCCAGCAGTATGCTTGGTGACCGAAGCACAGATACGCAGTATTTT,CASSMLGDRSTDTQYF
NA,TRBV30,TRBJ2-1,TRBD1,TGTGCCTGGAGTAAAGGGGAGAAGGGGGCGAATGAGCAGTTCTTC,CAWSKGEKGANEQFF
NA,TRBV24-1,TRBJ2-3,TRBD2,TGTGCCACGGCTGCCCCCCATCCGGGGGGGATCTCTAGCACAGATACGCAGTATTTT,CATAAPHPGGISSTDTQYF
NA,TRBV13,TRBJ2-1,TRBD2,TGTGCCAGCAGCTTAACCGGGACTAGCCTTTACAATGAGCAGTTCTTC,CASSLTGTSLYNEQFF
once,TRBV7-2,TRBJ1-6,TRBD1,TGTGCCAGCAGCTTGGCAGGGACAGGGGACTCACCCCTCCACTTT,CASSLAGTGDSPLHF
NA,TRBV10-3,TRBJ1-5,NA,TGTGCCATCAGTGAGGTCCTCCTTCAGCCCCAGCATTTT,CAISEVLLQPQHF
NA,TRBV4-1,TRBJ2-1,NA,TGCGCCAGCAGCCAAGATCAGCCCTCCTACAATGAGCAGTTCTTC,CASSQDQPSYNEQFF
NA,TRBV6-5,TRBJ1-2,NA,TGTGCCAGCACCGAGGGACCTTCTAACTATGGCTACACCTTC,CASTEGPSNYGYTF
NA,TRBV7-3,TRBJ2-5,NA,TGTGCCAGCAGCCCCGGGACTCAAGAGACCCAGTACTTC,CASSPGTQETQYF
NA,TRBV14,TRBJ2-2,NA,TGTGCCAGCAGCCAGGTGAACACCGGGGAGCTGTTTTTT,CASSQVNTGELFF
NA,TRBV2,TRBJ1-2,TRBD1,TGTGCCAGCAGTCGAACAGGGGTAAACTATGGCTACACCTTC,CASSRTGVNYGYTF
NA,TRBV2,TRBJ1-1,NA,TGTGCCAGCAGAAACTACAGGGAAGCTTTCTTT,CASRNYREAFF
NA,TRBV20-1,TRBJ1-5,NA,TGCAGTGCTCGCAGGGATAGCAATCAGCCCCAGCATTTT,CSARRDSNQPQHF
NA,TRBV20-1,TRBJ1-1,NA,TGCAGGGCCCGCCGGGAGAGCACTGAAGCTTTCTTT,CRARRESTEAFF
NA,TRBV12-3/TRBV12-4,TRBJ1-1,NA,TGTGCCAGCAGACCTATTTGGGGGGACACTGAAGCTTTCTTT,CASRPIWGDTEAFF
NA,TRBV11-3,TRBJ2-1,TRBD2,TGTGCCAGCAGCTTAGACCGCACAATAGCGGGAGAGCAGTTCTTC,CASSLDRTIAGEQFF
NA,TRBV27,TRBJ2-7,TRBD1,TGTGCCAGCAGTTTGGGCAGGGGGCTTACCTTGAGCTCCTACGAGCAGTACTTC,CASSLGRGLTLSSYEQYF
once,TRBV29-1,TRBJ1-2,TRBD1,TGCAGCGTTGGGACAGGGCGATTCTATGGCTACACCTTC,CSVGTGRFYGYTF